This T cell receptor beta chain was recovered during a study of Graves' ophthalmopathy and Graves' hyperthyroidism. RNA transcripts were the source from which TCR beta CDR3 regions were amplified. The first-round RT-PCR employed HTBI primers together with the Qiagen OneStep RT-PCR kit. A multiplex PCR was then performed as the second round. TCRdb processed the multiplex PCR reads anew with MiXCR; each CDR3 protein has one entry. The top ten clones hold roughly 7% of a sample with about 400,000 distinct CDR3 sequences, 15% to 17% of them seen once. This clonotype was found many times. The junction had 15 bases not matched to a gene; V was cut back by 6 bases and J by 1 base. This CDR3 has 19 residues.

This sequence originates from a woman aged 18-30 years with stable Graves' hyperthyroidism. This chain connects TRBV12-3 or TRBV12-4 to TRBJ2-2, with 9 bases identical to TRBD2. The specimen was peripheral blood. CDR3 in DNA: TGTGCCAGCAGCTTTTTCCCTACGACTAGCGGAGTGAACACCGGGGAGCTGTTTTTT. As protein: CASSFFPTTSGVNTGELFF.